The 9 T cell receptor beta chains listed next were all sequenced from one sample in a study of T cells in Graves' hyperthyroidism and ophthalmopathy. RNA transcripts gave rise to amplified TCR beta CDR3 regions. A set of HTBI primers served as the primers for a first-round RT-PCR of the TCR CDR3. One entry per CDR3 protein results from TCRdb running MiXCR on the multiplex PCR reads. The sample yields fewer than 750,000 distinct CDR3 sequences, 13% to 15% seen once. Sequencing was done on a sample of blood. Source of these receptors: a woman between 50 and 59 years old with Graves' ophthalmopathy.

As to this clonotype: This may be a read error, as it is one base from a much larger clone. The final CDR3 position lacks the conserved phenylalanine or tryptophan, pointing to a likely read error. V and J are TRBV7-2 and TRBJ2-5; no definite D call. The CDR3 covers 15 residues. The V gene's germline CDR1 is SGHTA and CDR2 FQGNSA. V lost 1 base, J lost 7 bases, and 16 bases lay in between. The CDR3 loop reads CASSLDGPPKGTQYL. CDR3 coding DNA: TGTGCCAGCAGCTTAGATGGCCCCCCCAAGGGGACCCAGTACCTC.

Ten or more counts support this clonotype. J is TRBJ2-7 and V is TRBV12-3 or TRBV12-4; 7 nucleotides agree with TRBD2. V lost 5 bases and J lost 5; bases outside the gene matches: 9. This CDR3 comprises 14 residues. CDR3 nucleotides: TGTGCCAGCAGTCCGATATGGACTAGAAACGAGCAGTACTTC. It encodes CASSPIWTRNEQYF.

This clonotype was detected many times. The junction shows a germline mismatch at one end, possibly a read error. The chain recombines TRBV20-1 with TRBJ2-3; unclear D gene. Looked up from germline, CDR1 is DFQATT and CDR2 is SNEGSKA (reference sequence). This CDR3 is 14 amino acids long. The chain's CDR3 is CSARGPGLTDTQYF. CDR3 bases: TGCAGTGCCAGAGGCCCAGGCCTTACCGATACGCAGTATTTT.

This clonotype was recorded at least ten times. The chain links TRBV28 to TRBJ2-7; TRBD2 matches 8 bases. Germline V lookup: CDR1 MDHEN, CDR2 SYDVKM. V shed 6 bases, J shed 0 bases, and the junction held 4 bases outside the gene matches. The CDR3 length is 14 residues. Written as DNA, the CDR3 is TGTGCCAGCAGCCGCGGGGGGAGCTCCTACGAGCAGTACTTC. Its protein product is CASSRGGSSYEQYF.

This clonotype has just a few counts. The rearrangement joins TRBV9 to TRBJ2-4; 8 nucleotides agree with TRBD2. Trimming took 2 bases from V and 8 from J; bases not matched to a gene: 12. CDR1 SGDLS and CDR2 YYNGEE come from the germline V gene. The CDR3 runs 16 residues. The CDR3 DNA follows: TGTGCCAGCAGCGTCCGGGGGGGGGGCGAACCAGACATTCAGTACTTC. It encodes CASSVRGGGEPDIQYF.

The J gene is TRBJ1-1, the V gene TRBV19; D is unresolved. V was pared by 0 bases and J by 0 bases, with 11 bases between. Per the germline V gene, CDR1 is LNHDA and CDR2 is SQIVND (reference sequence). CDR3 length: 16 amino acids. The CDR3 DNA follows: TGTGCCAGTAGTATAGACTTCGATGCAATGAACACTGAAGCTTTCTTT. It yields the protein CASSIDFDAMNTEAFF.

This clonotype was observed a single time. The CDR3 DNA reads TGCGCCAGCAGCCTGACGTCCCGGAATAATCAGCCCCAGCATTTT. Translated: CASSLTSRNNQPQHF. The J gene is TRBJ1-5, the V gene TRBV4-1; no definite D call. The CDR3 is 15 amino acids. CDR1 and CDR2 from the germline V gene are MGHRA and YSYEKL. V gave up 4 bases and J gave up 4 bases, with 14 bases separating them.

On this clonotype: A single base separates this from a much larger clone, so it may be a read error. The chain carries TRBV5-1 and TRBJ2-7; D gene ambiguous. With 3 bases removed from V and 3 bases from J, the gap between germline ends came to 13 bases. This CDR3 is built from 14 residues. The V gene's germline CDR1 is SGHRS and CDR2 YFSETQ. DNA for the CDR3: TGCGCCAGCAGCTCGGAAGTTGCCAGCTACGAGCAGTACTTC. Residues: CASSSEVASYEQYF.

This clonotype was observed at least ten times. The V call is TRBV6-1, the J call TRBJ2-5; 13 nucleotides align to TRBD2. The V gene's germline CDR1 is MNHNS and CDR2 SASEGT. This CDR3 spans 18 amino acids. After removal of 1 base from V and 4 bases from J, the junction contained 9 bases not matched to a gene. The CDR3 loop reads CASSEVGRLAGGTETQYF. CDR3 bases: TGTGCCAGCAGTGAAGTGGGGAGACTAGCGGGAGGCACAGAGACCCAGTACTTC.